These T cell receptor beta chains were read from a single sample in a study of post-analysis software for immune sequencing data. MiXCR, run by TCRdb on the PCR reads, gives a single entry per CDR3 protein. The sample yields approximately 180,000 distinct CDR3 sequences, 25% to 35% seen once. Sequencing used blood. The receptors here all came from a girl aged 10-17 years with multiple sclerosis. The CDR3 runs from the conserved cysteine through the conserved F or W. Fields, in order: clone size, D gene, J gene, V gene, CDR3 DNA, CDR3 protein. D genes are given only for firm matches. The size of a clone is reported for some rows only, either as once, few or many, or as a class for expanded clones.

clone_size: NA; d_call: TRBD2; j_call: TRBJ2-5; v_call: TRBV4-1; cdr3_nt: TGCGCCAGCAGCCAAGAGAATAGCGGGGCCGATACCTACGGGCAGTACTTC; cdr3_aa: CASSQENSGADTYGQYF
clone_size: NA; d_call: TRBD1; j_call: TRBJ1-1; v_call: TRBV28; cdr3_nt: TGTGCCAGCCCAGCCGGGACAGGGGGCACTGAAGCTTTCTTT; cdr3_aa: CASPAGTGGTEAFF
clone_size: NA; d_call: TRBD1; j_call: TRBJ2-2; v_call: TRBV28; cdr3_nt: TGTGCCAGCAGTCCCGGGACAGCCTTAAACACCGGGGAGCTGTTTTTT; cdr3_aa: CASSPGTALNTGELFF
clone_size: few; d_call: TRBD1; j_call: TRBJ2-1; v_call: TRBV4-1; cdr3_nt: TGCGCCAGCAGCCATTCGGGACAGGGCCTTGAGTTCTTC; cdr3_aa: CASSHSGQGLEFF
clone_size: NA; d_call: TRBD2; j_call: TRBJ2-1; v_call: TRBV27; cdr3_nt: TGTACCAGCAGTTTAATAGCGGGAGAGAACAATGAGCAGTTCTTC; cdr3_aa: CTSSLIAGENNEQFF
clone_size: NA; d_call: NA; j_call: TRBJ2-1; v_call: TRBV12-3/TRBV12-4; cdr3_nt: TGTGCCAGCATGCCGGGGCTCCACGACAATGAGCAGTTCTTC; cdr3_aa: CASMPGLHDNEQFF
clone_size: once; d_call: NA; j_call: TRBJ2-2; v_call: TRBV20-1; cdr3_nt: TGCAGTGCTGGTCGGGAAAACACCGGGGAGCTGTTTTTT; cdr3_aa: CSAGRENTGELFF
clone_size: few; d_call: TRBD2; j_call: TRBJ2-3; v_call: TRBV28; cdr3_nt: TGTGCCAGCAGTTTATTAGCGGGAGCTCGAGATACGCAGTATTTT; cdr3_aa: CASSLLAGARDTQYF
clone_size: many; d_call: TRBD2; j_call: TRBJ2-7; v_call: TRBV10-3; cdr3_nt: TGTGCCATCAGCCAGTCCGACGCGGGAGGGCCCCCCTACGAGCAGTACTTC; cdr3_aa: CAISQSDAGGPPYEQYF
clone_size: NA; d_call: NA; j_call: TRBJ2-7; v_call: TRBV14; cdr3_nt: TGTGCCAGCAGCCAACAGGGCTACTACTACGAGCAGTACTTC; cdr3_aa: CASSQQGYYYEQYF
clone_size: many; d_call: NA; j_call: TRBJ2-5; v_call: TRBV12-3/TRBV12-4; cdr3_nt: TGTGCCAGCAGTTTAGACGGACAGCCTAGGGAGACCCAGTACTTC; cdr3_aa: CASSLDGQPRETQYF
clone_size: NA; d_call: TRBD2; j_call: TRBJ2-5; v_call: TRBV10-3; cdr3_nt: TGTGCCACCAGTGAGACTGCTAGCGGGTACCAAGAGACCCAGTACTTC; cdr3_aa: CATSETASGYQETQYF
clone_size: many; d_call: TRBD2; j_call: TRBJ2-7; v_call: TRBV6-6; cdr3_nt: TGTGCCAGCAGTTATTCCAGTAGCGGGAGGATTCTCGACGAGCAGTACTTC; cdr3_aa: CASSYSSSGRILDEQYF
clone_size: many; d_call: NA; j_call: TRBJ2-5; v_call: TRBV12-5; cdr3_nt: TGTGCTAGTGGTTTGGACAAAAAATCCCAGTACTTC; cdr3_aa: CASGLDKKSQYF
clone_size: many; d_call: TRBD1; j_call: TRBJ2-7; v_call: TRBV28; cdr3_nt: TGTGCCAGCTACAGGGGGAACGAGCAGTACTTC; cdr3_aa: CASYRGNEQYF
clone_size: many; d_call: NA; j_call: TRBJ2-4; v_call: TRBV4-1; cdr3_nt: TGCGCCAGCAGCCAAGAAGACCTATACATTCAGTACTTC; cdr3_aa: CASSQEDLYIQYF
clone_size: few; d_call: NA; j_call: TRBJ2-7; v_call: TRBV11-2; cdr3_nt: TGTGCCAGCAGCTTCAGGGTTAATTCCTACGAGCAGTACTTC; cdr3_aa: CASSFRVNSYEQYF
clone_size: many; d_call: NA; j_call: TRBJ1-2; v_call: TRBV5-1; cdr3_nt: TGCGCCAGCAGCTTGGCCATGACAGTAGACGGCTACACCTTC; cdr3_aa: CASSLAMTVDGYTF
clone_size: many; d_call: NA; j_call: TRBJ2-3; v_call: TRBV9; cdr3_nt: TGTGCCAGCAGCGTAACTTCAGCAGGCACAGATACGCAGTATTTT; cdr3_aa: CASSVTSAGTDTQYF
clone_size: few; d_call: TRBD1; j_call: TRBJ2-7; v_call: TRBV11-2; cdr3_nt: TGTGCCAGCAGCTCCCCGACAGGGACCTACGAGCAGTACTTC; cdr3_aa: CASSSPTGTYEQYF
clone_size: NA; d_call: NA; j_call: TRBJ1-1; v_call: TRBV27; cdr3_nt: TGTGCCAGCAGTCCCCTCACCACAGGGCTTCAAGCTTTCTTT; cdr3_aa: CASSPLTTGLQAFF
clone_size: few; d_call: TRBD1; j_call: TRBJ2-7; v_call: TRBV5-1; cdr3_nt: TGCGCCAGCAGCTCCAGCCTGACAGGGGCCAGCTCCTACGAGCAGTACTTC; cdr3_aa: CASSSSLTGASSYEQYF
clone_size: many; d_call: NA; j_call: TRBJ2-1; v_call: TRBV4-2; cdr3_nt: TGTGCCAGCAGCCGGTCTCCGAGGGTCTCCTACAATGAGCAGTTCTTC; cdr3_aa: CASSRSPRVSYNEQFF
clone_size: many; d_call: NA; j_call: TRBJ1-5; v_call: TRBV12-3/TRBV12-4; cdr3_nt: TGTGCCAGCAGTTTTGTAGGCGCCGATCAGCCCCAGCATTTT; cdr3_aa: CASSFVGADQPQHF
clone_size: few; d_call: TRBD2; j_call: TRBJ2-7; v_call: TRBV5-1; cdr3_nt: TGCGCCAGCAGCTTTTCCGGGGAGGGCGAGCAGTACTTC; cdr3_aa: CASSFSGEGEQYF
clone_size: few; d_call: NA; j_call: TRBJ2-1; v_call: TRBV20-1; cdr3_nt: TGCAGTGTGATGAGGGGTGAGCAGTTCTTC; cdr3_aa: CSVMRGEQFF
clone_size: few; d_call: NA; j_call: TRBJ2-1; v_call: TRBV10-3; cdr3_nt: TGTGCCATCAGTCCCTCCTTGGGGGGGGCGCAGGATGAGCAGTTCTTC; cdr3_aa: CAISPSLGGAQDEQFF
clone_size: NA; d_call: TRBD1; j_call: TRBJ2-1; v_call: TRBV7-9; cdr3_nt: TGTGCCAGCAGCCCCCCAGGGGGAAGCTCCTACGATGAGCAGTTCTTC; cdr3_aa: CASSPPGGSSYDEQFF
clone_size: many; d_call: NA; j_call: TRBJ2-1; v_call: TRBV7-2; cdr3_nt: TGTGCCAGCAGCTACGACTGGAGCTCCTACAATGAGCAGTTCTTC; cdr3_aa: CASSYDWSSYNEQFF
clone_size: many; d_call: NA; j_call: TRBJ1-6; v_call: TRBV7-9; cdr3_nt: TGTGCCAGCAGCTTAGATGGGAACTCCCCCCTCCACTTT; cdr3_aa: CASSLDGNSPLHF
clone_size: many; d_call: NA; j_call: TRBJ2-5; v_call: TRBV7-9; cdr3_nt: TGTGCCAGCAGCTCGGGGACTTCCCGGTACCAAGAGACCCAGTACTTC; cdr3_aa: CASSSGTSRYQETQYF
clone_size: NA; d_call: NA; j_call: TRBJ2-1; v_call: TRBV10-3; cdr3_nt: TGTGCCATCAGTGAGCCGAGGGGAAGCTCCTGCAATGAGCAGTTCTTC; cdr3_aa: CAISEPRGSSCNEQFF
clone_size: NA; d_call: TRBD2; j_call: TRBJ2-7; v_call: TRBV4-1; cdr3_nt: TGCGCCAGCAGCCAAGTCGGTAGGGTCGGGGGGTCCTACGAGCAGTACTTC; cdr3_aa: CASSQVGRVGGSYEQYF
clone_size: many; d_call: NA; j_call: TRBJ2-7; v_call: TRBV15; cdr3_nt: TGTGCCACCAGCACAGCCTCGTCCTACGAGCAGTACTTC; cdr3_aa: CATSTASSYEQYF
clone_size: many; d_call: TRBD2; j_call: TRBJ2-3; v_call: TRBV20-1; cdr3_nt: TGCAGTGCTAGATTCCGCGGGAGGGCCTCAGATACGCAGTATTTT; cdr3_aa: CSARFRGRASDTQYF
clone_size: few; d_call: NA; j_call: TRBJ1-6; v_call: TRBV6-6; cdr3_nt: TGTGCCAGCAGTTACGAGGGGACCCGTAATTCACCCCCCCACTTT; cdr3_aa: CASSYEGTRNSPPHF
clone_size: NA; d_call: NA; j_call: TRBJ1-2; v_call: TRBV27; cdr3_nt: TGCGCCAGCAGTCCGAACAGCATAGGGGAGGGGTATACCTTC; cdr3_aa: CASSPNSIGEGYTF
clone_size: NA; d_call: NA; j_call: TRBJ2-7; v_call: TRBV30; cdr3_nt: TGTGCCTGGAGTGAAGCGGTTATCTACGAGCAGTACTTC; cdr3_aa: CAWSEAVIYEQYF
clone_size: few; d_call: NA; j_call: TRBJ1-1; v_call: TRBV5-1; cdr3_nt: TGCGCCAGCAGCCGGACAGAAAAGAACACTGAAGCTTTCTTT; cdr3_aa: CASSRTEKNTEAFF
clone_size: few; d_call: NA; j_call: TRBJ1-2; v_call: TRBV5-1; cdr3_nt: TGCGCCAGCAGCGGGATGACAGTTGCAGGCGGCTACACCTTC; cdr3_aa: CASSGMTVAGGYTF
clone_size: many; d_call: NA; j_call: TRBJ2-5; v_call: TRBV10-3; cdr3_nt: TGTGCCATCAGCTTGGGCCAAGAGACCCAGTACTTC; cdr3_aa: CAISLGQETQYF
clone_size: few; d_call: NA; j_call: TRBJ1-2; v_call: TRBV7-8; cdr3_nt: TGTGCCAGCAGCTTAGTGGGGGGAGCTAACTATGGCTACACCTTC; cdr3_aa: CASSLVGGANYGYTF
clone_size: NA; d_call: TRBD2; j_call: TRBJ2-1; v_call: TRBV5-1; cdr3_nt: TGCGCCTGCAGCTTGGTACCGACTAGCGGGAGCAATGAGCAGTTCTTC; cdr3_aa: CACSLVPTSGSNEQFF
clone_size: many; d_call: NA; j_call: TRBJ2-5; v_call: TRBV20-1; cdr3_nt: TGCAGTGCTAGAGAATCAGGGGTTACGTACTTC; cdr3_aa: CSARESGVTYF
clone_size: NA; d_call: NA; j_call: TRBJ2-5; v_call: TRBV12-3/TRBV12-4; cdr3_nt: TGTGCCAGCAGTTTAGGGCTCAGCAACAAAGAGACCCAGTACTTC; cdr3_aa: CASSLGLSNKETQYF
clone_size: many; d_call: TRBD2; j_call: TRBJ2-7; v_call: TRBV20-1; cdr3_nt: TGCAGTGCTGAGGGACTAGCGGGAGACGAGCAGTACTTC; cdr3_aa: CSAEGLAGDEQYF
clone_size: many; d_call: TRBD2; j_call: TRBJ2-7; v_call: TRBV7-2; cdr3_nt: TGTGCCAGCAGCGAGGCGGGTCTAGCGGGTAACGAGCAGTACTTC; cdr3_aa: CASSEAGLAGNEQYF
clone_size: many; d_call: TRBD1; j_call: TRBJ2-7; v_call: TRBV5-1; cdr3_nt: TGCGCCAGCAGCCTCGGGACAGGGTACTACGAGCAGTACTTC; cdr3_aa: CASSLGTGYYEQYF
clone_size: few; d_call: TRBD1; j_call: TRBJ1-1; v_call: TRBV3-1; cdr3_nt: TGTGCCAGCAGCCAGGACAGGGTTCGAACTGAAGCTTTCTTT; cdr3_aa: CASSQDRVRTEAFF
clone_size: few; d_call: TRBD1; j_call: TRBJ1-1; v_call: TRBV28; cdr3_nt: TGTGCCAGCAGAGATCAACCCGGACAGGGGAACACTGAAGCTTTCTTT; cdr3_aa: CASRDQPGQGNTEAFF
clone_size: NA; d_call: NA; j_call: TRBJ1-1; v_call: TRBV20-1; cdr3_nt: TGCAGTGCTAGGGACCCGGGGTTGACGAACACTGAAGCTTTCTTT; cdr3_aa: CSARDPGLTNTEAFF
clone_size: NA; d_call: TRBD1; j_call: TRBJ1-1; v_call: TRBV28; cdr3_nt: TGTGCCAGCAGGAGAGAACAGGGGAATCTCGGCACTGAAGCTTTCTTT; cdr3_aa: CASRREQGNLGTEAFF
clone_size: many; d_call: NA; j_call: TRBJ2-1; v_call: TRBV10-3; cdr3_nt: TGTGCCATCAGTGATAGTGGGGCTCCCTACAATGAGCAGTTCTTC; cdr3_aa: CAISDSGAPYNEQFF